This T cell receptor (beta chain) derives from a study of T-cell reconstitution after alpha-beta-depleted transplantation in children. Preparation of the TCRbeta library involved a method that used unique molecular identifiers. TCRdb re-analysed the PCR reads in MiXCR, keeping a single row per CDR3 protein. The data show some 490,000 distinct CDR3 sequences, with 12% seen just once and around 6.1% held by the top ten. Per germline, CDR1 SEHNR and CDR2 FQNEAQ (reference sequence). The CDR3 covers 14 residues. Trimming cost V 7 bases and J 4 bases, with 17 bases left between them. Sequencing was performed on PBMCs from the stem cell graft donor, taken from the stem cell graft. The chain employs TRBV7-9 and TRBJ2-7; D is unresolved. This clonotype was sampled from a human donor who donated a stem cell graft to a child with combined immunodeficiency. CDR3 DNA sequence: TGTGCCAGCAACACTCCACCGTCCGGGTACGAGCAGTACTTC. This gives the protein CASNTPPSGYEQYF.